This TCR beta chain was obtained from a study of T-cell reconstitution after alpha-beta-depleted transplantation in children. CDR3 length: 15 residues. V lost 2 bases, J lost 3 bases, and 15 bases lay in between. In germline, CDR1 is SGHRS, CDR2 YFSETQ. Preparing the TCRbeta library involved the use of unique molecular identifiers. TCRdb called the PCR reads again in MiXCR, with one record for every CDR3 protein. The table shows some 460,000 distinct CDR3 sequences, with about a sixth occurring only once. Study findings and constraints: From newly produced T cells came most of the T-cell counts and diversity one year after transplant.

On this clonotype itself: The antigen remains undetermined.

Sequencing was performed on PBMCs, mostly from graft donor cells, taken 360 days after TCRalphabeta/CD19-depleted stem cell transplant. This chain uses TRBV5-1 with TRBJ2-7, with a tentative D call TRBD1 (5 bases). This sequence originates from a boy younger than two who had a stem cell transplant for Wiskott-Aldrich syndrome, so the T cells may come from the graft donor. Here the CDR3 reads CASSLDSPTIYEQYF. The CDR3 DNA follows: TGCGCCAGCAGCTTAGACAGCCCAACCATCTACGAGCAGTACTTC.